This TCR beta chain was sequenced during a study of PD-L1 blockade in urothelial cancer. Study overall: Patients began atezolizumab, 1,200 mg intravenously every 3 weeks, at some point between 2013 and 2014. Prior chemotherapy in patients spanned 0 to 3 regimens.

Assay: immunoSEQ multiplex PCR; the TCRdb copy retains only in-frame clones and omits some. The data show about 130,000 clones, roughly 88% seen once. Time point specified: peripheral blood 6 weeks after treatment start. Trimming at V came to 2 bases and at J to 5 bases, leaving 3 bases not matched to a gene. This CDR3 region has 13 residues. Germline loops: CDR1 SGHDT, CDR2 YYEEEE. This chain joins TRBV5-6 and TRBJ2-5; 7 bases fit TRBD1. This TCR came from a man aged 45-65 years with urothelial cancer. The sequenced sample was PBMCs, obtained around atezolizumab (anti-PD-L1) treatment. This CDR3 is CASSFEGAETQYF. The CDR3 nucleotides are TGTGCCAGCAGCTTCGAGGGGGCTGAGACCCAGTACTTC.